This TCR beta chain was sequenced in a study of spatial heterogeneity in lung cancer. Each CDR3 protein is one row after TCRdb ran MiXCR on the 5' RACE reads. Here the sample spans 1,900 or so distinct CDR3 sequences, about 23% being singletons. This clonotype appeared a few times. Time point defined: sample taken at primary tumor resection. Germline assignment: CDR1 SGHVS and CDR2 FNYEAQ. V lost 5 bases and J 1 base, leaving 15 bases between the germline ends. CDR3 length: 16 amino acids. Material: normal lung tissue next to the tumor, obtained at surgery. The receptor was derived from a male donor with early-stage non-small cell lung cancer. The chain combines TRBV7-6 with TRBJ1-5, with TRBD1 as a possible D gene (5 bases). The CDR3 region is CASSLSAGTSNQPQHF. The CDR3 region has the DNA TGTGCCAGCAGCCTGAGCGCAGGGACGAGCAATCAGCCCCAGCATTTT.